This T cell receptor beta chain stems from a study of blood T cell repertoires in COVID-19. Study summary: Material from acute and convalescent COVID-19 was sourced from the United States, Italy and Spain. PBMCs, B-cell-depleted T cells, or T cells provided the cDNA or gDNA that made up the material.

CDR3 length: 14 residues. CDR1 SGHNT and CDR2 YENEEA come from the germline V gene. The ends were cut back, 3 bases at V and 0 bases at J, with 7 bases in the middle. As processed by the authors: How many nucleated cells were present was estimated from reference gene primer amplification. The table came from immunoSEQ multiplex PCR; TCRdb's copy has only in-frame clones and leaves some out. V, J and clone size are taken as reported in that table, and D and trimming were inferred from the DNA itself. The table lists about 50,000 clones, 79% of them singletons. The sequenced material came from peripheral blood. The source is a man between 65 and 79 years old with acute or convalescent COVID-19. This rearrangement joins TRBV11-3 to TRBJ2-3, with unresolved D. CDR3 sequence reads: CASSLVTSTDTQYF. The CDR3 coding sequence is TGTGCCAGCAGCTTGGTCACAAGCACAGATACGCAGTATTTT.